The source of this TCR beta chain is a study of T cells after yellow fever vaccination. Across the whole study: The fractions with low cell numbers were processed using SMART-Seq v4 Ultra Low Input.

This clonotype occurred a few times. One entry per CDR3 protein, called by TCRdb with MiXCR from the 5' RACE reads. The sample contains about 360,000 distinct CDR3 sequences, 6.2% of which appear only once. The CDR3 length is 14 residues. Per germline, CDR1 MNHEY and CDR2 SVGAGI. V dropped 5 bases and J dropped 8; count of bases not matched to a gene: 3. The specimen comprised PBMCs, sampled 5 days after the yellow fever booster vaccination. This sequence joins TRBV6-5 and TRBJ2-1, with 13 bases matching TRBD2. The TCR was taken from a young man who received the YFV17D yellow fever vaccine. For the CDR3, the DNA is TGTGCCAGCAGTCGACTAGCGGGAGGCTATGAGCAGTTCTTC. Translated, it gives CASSRLAGGYEQFF.